One sample yielded the 17 T cell receptor beta chains listed below, sequenced in a study of blood T cell repertoires in COVID-19. The table came from immunoSEQ multiplex PCR; TCRdb's copy has only in-frame clones and leaves some out. Of roughly 250,000 clones listed, about 85% are singletons. The sequenced material came from peripheral blood. The origin of the receptors is a woman aged 60-75 years with active or convalescent COVID-19.

The chain is built from TRBV5-6 and TRBJ1-1; TRBD1 is a possible D gene (5 bases). Germline assignment: CDR1 SGHDT and CDR2 YYEEEE. The V gene lost 0 bases and the J gene lost 1 base, with 7 bases spanning the gap. The CDR3 loop spans 14 amino acids. Written as DNA, the CDR3 is TGTGCCAGCAGCTTGGGAGACAGGAACACTGAAGCTTTCTTT. It codes for CASSLGDRNTEAFF.

The chain combines TRBV4-1 with TRBJ2-1; TRBD2 agrees at 12 bases. J was trimmed by 1 base and V by 3 bases; bases with no gene match: 1. The CDR3 runs to 16 residues. Germline V lookup: CDR1 MGHRA, CDR2 YSYEKL. CDR3 loop: CASSHGLAGSYNEQFF. In nucleotides, the CDR3 is TGCGCCAGCAGCCACGGACTAGCGGGATCCTACAATGAGCAGTTCTTC.

There are a few counts of this clone. In the same sample, other DNA sequences code for this CDR3. This chain uses TRBV5-6 with TRBJ1-1, with D unresolved. The germline V gene encodes CDR1 SGHDT and CDR2 YYEEEE. This CDR3 spans 13 amino acids. Trimming shortened V by 1 base and J by 2 bases, and 6 bases separated the two germline ends. CDR3 DNA sequence: TGTGCCAGCAGCTTGCCAGGTAACACTGAAGCTTTCTTT. Its protein is CASSLPGNTEAFF.

The chain recombines TRBV28 with TRBJ2-3, with 8 bases matching TRBD1. Germline values: CDR1 MDHEN, CDR2 SYDVKM. The CDR3 spans 16 residues. J gave up 3 bases and V 2 bases, and 7 bases lay outside the gene matches. The CDR3 sequence: CASSLDLRQGTDTQYF. The DNA of the CDR3 is TGTGCCAGCAGTTTAGATCTTAGACAGGGGACAGATACGCAGTATTTT.

In its sample, this clone was seen once. This chain uses TRBV7-8 with TRBJ1-1, with D perhaps matching TRBD1 (6 bases). CDR1 and CDR2 (germline): SGHVS, FQNEAQ. V was cut by 5 bases and J by 2 bases, with 12 bases left in between. This CDR3 is 14 amino acids long. The CDR3 DNA is TGTGCCAGCAGCCTAGACAGGTTTAACACTGAAGCTTTCTTT. This translates into CASSLDRFNTEAFF. Full variable domain (rest looked up from reference TRBV7-8 and TRBJ1-1): GAGVSQSPRYKVAKRGQDVALRCDPISGHVSLFWYQQALGQGPEFLTYFQNEAQLDKSGLPSDRFFAERPEGSVSTLKIQRTQQEDSAVYLCASSLDRFNTEAFFGQGTRLTVV.

The chain links TRBV15 to TRBJ1-1, with TRBD1 identical over 8 bases. Germline V gene sequence: CDR1 LNHNV, CDR2 YYDKDF (reference sequence). CDR3 length: 15 residues. Trimming took 3 bases from V and 3 from J; bases not matched to a gene: 6. The CDR3 region has the DNA TGTGCCACCAGCAGCAACGACAGGGGAGACACTGAAGCTTTCTTT. The encoded protein is CATSSNDRGDTEAFF.

V and J are TRBV12-3 or TRBV12-4 and TRBJ1-6; maybe TRBD1 (5 bases). The CDR3 totals 13 residues. Trimming removed 5 bases at V and 7 bases at J, with 9 bases between. Here the CDR3 reads CASSRSGNSPLHF. Here the CDR3 DNA reads TGTGCCAGCAGTCGATCAGGGAATTCACCCCTCCACTTT.

The chain recombines TRBV21-1 with TRBJ2-7; the table assigns TRBD1, which was not confirmed against the DNA. TRBV21-1 is a pseudogene locus. CDR3 length: 16 residues. CDR3 bases: TGTGCCAGCAGCAAAAGGGGGCCACAGGGATCCTACGAGCAGTACGTC. Translation gives CASSKRGPQGSYEQYV.

J is TRBJ2-3 and V is TRBV29-1; 11 nucleotides align to TRBD2. CDR1 is SQVTM, CDR2 ANQGSEA, per germline. V gave up 4 bases and J gave up 0 bases; unmatched junction bases: 9. This CDR3 is 17 amino acids long. DNA of the CDR3: TGCAGCGTTGTTAAACTAGCGGGAGTAGGGAGCACAGATACGCAGTATTTT. Translated, it gives CSVVKLAGVGSTDTQYF.

CDR3 region: CSVAANRANTEAFF. The CDR3 coding sequence is TGCAGCGTTGCTGCCAACAGGGCCAACACTGAAGCTTTCTTT. This chain connects TRBV29-1 to TRBJ1-1, with D perhaps TRBD1 (6 bases). The V gene's germline CDR1 is SQVTM and CDR2 ANQGSEA. This CDR3 has 14 amino acids. The ends were cut back, 4 bases at V and 2 bases at J, with 14 bases in the middle. The whole variable domain, filled in from reference TRBV29-1 and TRBJ1-1, reads SAVISQKPSRDICQRGTSLTIQCQVDSQVTMMFWYRQQPGQSLTLIATANQGSEATYESGFVIDKFPISRPNLTFSTLTVSNMSPEDSSIYLCSVAANRANTEAFFGQGTRLTVV.

The chain carries TRBV2 and TRBJ2-5; 9 positions agree with TRBD1. V was clipped by 6 bases and J by 6 bases; unmatched bases: 8. Germline loops: CDR1 SNHLY, CDR2 FYNNEI. This CDR3 spans 14 amino acids. CDR3 sequence reads: CASRTGTGFQTQYF. The DNA of the CDR3 is TGTGCCAGCAGGACCGGGACAGGGTTTCAGACCCAGTACTTC. Full variable domain (remainder filled in from reference TRBV2 and TRBJ2-5): EPEVTQTPSHQVTQMGQEVILRCVPISNHLYFYWYRQILGQKVEFLVSFYNNEISEKSEIFDDQFSVERPDGSNFTLKIRSTKLEDSAMYFCASRTGTGFQTQYFGPGTRLLVL.

This chain links TRBV5-6 with TRBJ1-3; D not certain. CDR3 size: 17 residues. Germline V lookup: CDR1 SGHDT, CDR2 YYEEEE. V gave up 0 bases and J gave up 1 base, with 14 bases separating them. The DNA of the CDR3 is TGTGCCAGCAGCTTGGCCGAATGGGGAGTATCTGGAAACACCATATATTTT. Protein: CASSLAEWGVSGNTIYF.

V gene TRBV9 combines with J gene TRBJ2-2; 7 bases line up with TRBD2. The CDR3 is 14 residues long. Germline values: CDR1 SGDLS, CDR2 YYNGEE. Unmatched junction bases numbered 2, after V lost 5 bases and J lost 1 base. The CDR3 is CASRERGNTGELFF. In DNA form, the CDR3 reads TGTGCCAGCAGAGAGCGGGGGAACACCGGGGAGCTGTTTTTT.

The rearrangement joins TRBV19 to TRBJ2-3; 13 bases map to TRBD2. J was trimmed by 1 base and V by 10 bases; bases with no gene match: 11. From germline, CDR1 is LNHDA and CDR2 SQIVND (reference sequence). The CDR3 has 17 residues. CDR3 in amino acids: CATRQGTSGTRTDTQYF. Here the CDR3 DNA reads TGTGCCACAAGACAGGGGACTAGCGGGACCCGCACAGATACGCAGTATTTT.

This chain connects TRBV10-3 to TRBJ2-3; 13 nucleotides line up with TRBD2. Germline V lookup: CDR1 ENHRY, CDR2 SYGVKD. J lost 1 base, V lost 6 bases, and 16 bases had no gene match. The CDR3 loop spans 20 amino acids. The CDR3 nucleotides read TGTGCCATCAGAAAAGTTCCCGGGACTAGCGGGAAAGGCGGCACAGATACGCAGTATTTT. It is translated as CAIRKVPGTSGKGGTDTQYF.

The J gene is TRBJ2-5, the V gene TRBV4-1; 7 nucleotides agree with TRBD1. CDR3 length equals 14 residues. Germline trimming cut 5 bases from V and 5 bases from J; bases unmatched to any gene: 8. Germline CDR1 is MGHRA and CDR2 is YSYEKL. DNA for the CDR3: TGCGCCAGCAGCTACGCCGGGACAGCGGAGACCCAGTACTTC. Translating it yields CASSYAGTAETQYF.

This clone was picked up a small number of times. The J gene is TRBJ2-6, the V gene TRBV10-2; D is possibly TRBD1 (5 bases). Germline V gene lookup returns CDR1 WSHSY and CDR2 SAAADI. Trimming removed 7 bases at V and 4 bases at J, with 17 bases between. The length of the CDR3 is 16 residues. CDR3 amino acids: CASKLGAGLGANVLTF. CDR3 nucleotides: TGCGCCAGCAAGCTTGGAGCAGGGTTGGGGGCCAACGTCCTGACTTTC.